This T cell receptor beta chain stems from a study of cytomegalovirus exposure and HLA in healthy donors. For the study at large: Findings of an earlier analysis included over 95 million unique TCR beta sequences from roughly 200 million T cells.

Study-wide results and caveats: Highly shared sequence variants in one cluster were likely a sequencing artifact. The records held CMV serostatus as the only immune exposure information.

In the case of this clone: Its cognate antigen is unknown.

In germline, CDR1 is LGHNA, CDR2 YSLEER. V lost 0 bases to trimming and J lost 0 bases; unmatched junction nucleotides: 4. This CDR3 contains 17 residues. PCR primers comprised 60 Vbeta and 13 Jbeta primers. Profiling relied on immunoSEQ multiplex PCR, and the TCRdb table lists in-frame clones only, not all of them. The ten top clones account for 2.4%, within a sample of under 75,000 clones. The material sequenced was PBMCs. This chain links TRBV4-3 with TRBJ2-1, with TRBD1 identical over 8 bases. The TCR was taken from a female donor in good health and CMV-seropositive. The CDR3 region is CASSQDGTGGSYNEQFF. The CDR3 DNA reads as TGCGCCAGCAGCCAAGATGGTACAGGGGGCTCCTACAATGAGCAGTTCTTC.